This T cell receptor (beta chain) was observed in a study of patients and donors after allogeneic stem cell transplantation. TCRdb fed the RT-PCR reads into MiXCR, producing one record per CDR3 protein. The sample lists about 40,000 distinct CDR3 sequences, under 40% occurring once. V was clipped by 0 bases and J by 0 bases; unmatched bases: 11. Germline values: CDR1 SNHLY, CDR2 FYNNEI. The CDR3 length is 20 residues. The sample consisted of blood, either unsorted or a sorted T cell fraction (not recorded which). The chain is built from TRBV2 and TRBJ1-3; 10 bases align to TRBD1. This TCR derives from a human donor who was either an allogeneic HSCT recipient or a stem cell or donor lymphocyte infusion donor (not recorded which). It is not recorded whose cells these are; they may come from a transplant donor. CDR3 residues: CASSEAGATGGSLSGNTIYF. CDR3 DNA: TGTGCCAGCAGTGAAGCTGGGGCGACAGGGGGCTCCCTCTCTGGAAACACCATATATTTT. Variable domain in full (rest from reference TRBV2 and TRBJ1-3): EPEVTQTPSHQVTQMGQEVILRCVPISNHLYFYWYRQILGQKVEFLVSFYNNEISEKSEIFDDQFSVERPDGSNFTLKIRSTKLEDSAMYFCASSEAGATGGSLSGNTIYFGEGSWLTVV.